This TCR beta chain was recorded in a study of T cell responses to AZD1222 COVID-19 vaccine. Profiled with immunoSEQ multiplex PCR; TCRdb holds only in-frame clones, not every one. The repertoire includes some 180,000 clones, about 89% of them detected once, and around 1.6% sits in the top ten. Doses given second, at about 4 or about 12 weeks, were pooled. After removal of 1 base from V and 7 bases from J, the junction contained 1 base not matched to a gene. CDR1 and CDR2 (germline): SQVTM, ANQGSEA. The CDR3 contains 12 residues. The rearrangement joins TRBV29-1 to TRBJ2-7, with 10 bases matching TRBD2. Sequenced here: peripheral blood, sampled 28 days after the second AZD1222 dose. The TCR was taken from an adult who received the AZD1222 COVID-19 vaccine. CDR3 DNA sequence: TGCAGCGTTGAAGGGACTAGCGGAGAGCAGTACTTC. It specifies CSVEGTSGEQYF.